Below are 30 T cell receptor beta chains sequenced from a single sample in a study of T-cell memory formation after mild COVID-19. Each CDR3 protein is one row after TCRdb ran MiXCR on the 5' RACE reads. The sample holds around 180,000 distinct CDR3 sequences; 16% are singletons and the top ten take 2% to 2.5%. The sequenced material came from PBMCs or a T cell subset sorted from them (not recorded which). The source of these receptors is an adult woman who had mild COVID-19 (a few samples of this study predate the infection). Cell type and time point are not known.

The chain couples TRBV6-2 or TRBV6-3 to TRBJ2-1; 8 nucleotides align to TRBD2. The germline CDR1 and CDR2 sequences are MNHEY and SVGEGT. Trimming took 5 bases from V and 5 from J; bases not matched to a gene: 8. There are 15 residues in the CDR3. The CDR3, as DNA: TGTGCCAGCAGTCGCCCTAGCGGGCCTAACAATGAGCAGTTCTTC. Its protein product is CASSRPSGPNNEQFF.

The chain has TRBV5-1 and TRBJ2-5, with 8 positions matching TRBD1. The CDR3 sequence is 16 residues long. V shed 0 bases and J 0 bases; nucleotides not matched to a gene: 4. CDR1 and CDR2 (germline): SGHRS, YFSETQ. The DNA for the CDR3 is TGCGCCAGCAGCTTGGACGGACAGGGACACCAAGAGACCCAGTACTTC. Protein: CASSLDGQGHQETQYF.

In its sample, this clonotype was seen a few times. The V call is TRBV28, the J call TRBJ2-7, with D possibly being TRBD1 (5 bases). Trimming shortened V by 0 bases and J by 6 bases, and 9 bases separated the two germline ends. This CDR3 has 13 residues. Germline assignment: CDR1 MDHEN and CDR2 SYDVKM. The CDR3 protein is CASSLWSGREQYF. The CDR3 coding sequence is TGTGCCAGCAGTTTATGGTCAGGGCGCGAGCAGTACTTC.

The chain has TRBV7-9 and TRBJ2-5; 8 nucleotides agree with TRBD2. CDR1 SEHNR and CDR2 FQNEAQ come from the germline V gene (reference sequence). V shed 0 bases, J shed 2 bases, and the junction held 8 bases outside the gene matches. The CDR3 runs to 17 residues. This chain's CDR3 is CASSLAGTSGLQETQYF. The CDR3 DNA is TGTGCCAGCAGCTTAGCGGGCACTAGCGGCTTACAAGAGACCCAGTACTTC.

This clonotype was found a few times. The rearrangement joins TRBV5-1 to TRBJ2-3; 13 nucleotides line up with TRBD2. V lost 0 bases and J lost 5; bases outside the gene matches: 6. This CDR3 spans 17 amino acids. Germline V CDR1 and CDR2: SGHRS, YFSETQ. CDR3 in amino acids: CASSLGLAGGRGDTQYF. The CDR3 bases are TGCGCCAGCAGCTTGGGACTAGCGGGAGGCAGAGGAGATACGCAGTATTTT.

The chain recombines TRBV12-3 or TRBV12-4 with TRBJ2-5; D possibly corresponds to TRBD2 (5 bases). The length of the CDR3 is 15 residues. V dropped 3 bases and J dropped 3 bases, with 14 bases sitting between them. The CDR3 reads CASSLNPAEEETQYF. CDR3 bases: TGTGCCAGCAGTTTGAATCCAGCGGAAGAAGAGACCCAGTACTTC.

The J gene is TRBJ1-2, the V gene TRBV20-1, with 8 bases aligning to TRBD1. The ends lost 6 bases at V and 2 bases at J; junction bases unmatched: 8. CDR1 is DFQATT and CDR2 is SNEGSKA in the germline V gene (reference sequence). The CDR3 spans 14 residues. The CDR3 region is CSATTDRVNYGYTF. CDR3 bases: TGCAGTGCCACTACGGACAGGGTCAACTATGGCTACACCTTC.

The V and J genes are TRBV7-7 and TRBJ2-7; D unclear. The CDR3 loop spans 14 amino acids. V was pared by 2 bases and J by 6 bases, with 14 bases between. Per the germline V gene, CDR1 is SSHAT and CDR2 is FNYEAQ (reference sequence). This CDR3 reads CASSLSESVGEQYF. The CDR3 DNA is TGTGCCAGCAGCTTAAGTGAGTCGGTAGGCGAGCAGTACTTC.

The chain combines TRBV20-1 with TRBJ1-1, with D hard to call. Trimming took off 0 bases at V and 1 base at J, with 15 bases between the two ends. The CDR3 has 16 residues. Germline V CDR1 and CDR2: DFQATT, SNEGSKA (reference sequence). This CDR3 reads CSARDRLGTPNTEAFF. The DNA for the CDR3 is TGCAGTGCTAGAGATCGTCTAGGAACACCGAACACTGAAGCTTTCTTT.

This clonotype was picked up a small number of times. The V gene is TRBV4-3, the J gene TRBJ2-1; D not certain. Germline V CDR1 and CDR2: LGHNA, YSLEER. There are 13 residues in the CDR3. V lost 0 bases and J lost 7, with 7 bases in between. CDR3 sequence: CASSQETGNEQFF. CDR3 coding DNA: TGCGCCAGCAGCCAAGAAACTGGGAATGAGCAGTTCTTC.

The rearrangement uses TRBV30 and TRBJ2-2; maybe TRBD2 (6 bases). Trimming removed 1 base from V and 4 bases from J, with 10 bases in between. The CDR3 is 14 residues long. Germline values: CDR1 GTSNPN, CDR2 SVGIG (reference sequence). The CDR3 loop is CAWSGLEGTGELFF. The CDR3 DNA reads TGTGCCTGGAGTGGACTAGAGGGCACCGGGGAGCTGTTTTTT.

Only a few counts were recorded for this clonotype. Here the CDR3 DNA reads TGTGCCAGCAACTTACAGGGCCCGACTGAGACGCAGTATTTT. This translates into CASNLQGPTETQYF. V and J are TRBV5-6 and TRBJ2-3; tentative D call: TRBD1 (6 bases). V was trimmed by 6 bases and J by 9 bases, leaving 20 bases between them. This CDR3 has 14 amino acids. Per the germline V gene, CDR1 is SGHDT and CDR2 is YYEEEE.

This clonotype has a count of ten or more. V is TRBV5-4 and J is TRBJ2-5, with D possibly matching TRBD1 (6 bases). Germline V lookup: CDR1 SGHNT, CDR2 YYREEE (reference sequence). The CDR3 has 13 amino acids. The V end was cut by 5 bases, the J end by 5 bases, with 13 bases between. CDR3 DNA sequence: TGTGCCAGCAGGTTTAACAGGGAGGAGACCCAGTACTTC. It encodes CASRFNREETQYF.

CDR3 residues: CASSELAGGTDTQYF. In nucleotides, the CDR3 is TGTGCCAGCAGCGAACTAGCGGGGGGCACAGATACGCAGTATTTT. The genes are TRBV2 and TRBJ2-3; TRBD2 agrees at 11 bases. The CDR3 is 15 amino acids. With V trimmed by 6 bases and J by 1 base, 3 bases remained unmatched. CDR1 is SNHLY, CDR2 FYNNEI, per germline.

This clonotype was counted only a few times. CDR3 residues: CASSLYLASGRSGELFF. For the CDR3, the DNA is TGTGCCAGCAGCTTATATCTGGCTAGCGGGAGGTCCGGGGAGCTGTTTTTT. The rearrangement uses TRBV11-3 and TRBJ2-2; 11 bases match TRBD2. CDR3 length equals 17 residues. CDR1 SGHNT and CDR2 YENEEA come from the germline V gene. The ends lost 2 bases at V and 6 bases at J; junction bases unmatched: 8.

This clonotype showed up just a few times. V gene TRBV6-5 combines with J gene TRBJ2-7; 9 bases line up with TRBD1. Per the germline V gene, CDR1 is MNHEY and CDR2 is SVGAGI. The V gene end was trimmed by 5 bases and the J gene end by 5 bases; junction bases not matched to a gene: 10. This CDR3 has 15 amino acids. CDR3 bases: TGTGCCAGCAGTCGGCCCGGGACAGGGTTCCACGAGCAGTACTTC. It encodes CASSRPGTGFHEQYF.

The chain recombines TRBV12-3 or TRBV12-4 with TRBJ2-3, with D unresolved. The CDR3 contains 13 residues. The germline V and J ends were trimmed by 3 bases and 2 bases, with 6 bases remaining between them. The CDR3 here is CASSFPATDTQYF. The CDR3 DNA sequence: TGTGCCAGCAGTTTCCCAGCCACAGATACGCAGTATTTT.

The rearrangement joins TRBV11-3 to TRBJ2-1, with 7 bases fitting TRBD2. CDR3 size: 14 residues. Germline-derived CDR1 and CDR2 are SGHNT and YENEEA. V gave up 6 bases and J gave up 4 bases; unmatched junction bases: 6. In DNA form, the CDR3 reads TGTGCCAGCAGTTGGGAGGGGAAATACAATGAGCAGTTCTTC. Protein: CASSWEGKYNEQFF. Complete variable domain (other parts from reference TRBV11-3 and TRBJ2-1): EAGVVQSPRYKIIEKKQPVAFWCNPISGHNTLYWYLQNLGQGPELLIRYENEEAVDDSQLPKDRFSAERLKGVDSTLKIQPAELGDSAVYLCASSWEGKYNEQFFGPGTRLTVL.

This clonotype was seen a handful of times. The chain carries TRBV5-1 and TRBJ2-1, with D possibly TRBD1 on 5 matching bases. Germline CDR1 and CDR2: SGHRS and YFSETQ. CDR3 size: 13 residues. Trimming stripped 4 bases from V and 9 bases from J, with 14 bases between. CDR3 residues: CASSPRVGPEQFF. The CDR3 bases are TGCGCCAGCAGCCCCCGGGTGGGGCCTGAGCAGTTCTTC.

This chain joins TRBV29-1 and TRBJ2-1; TRBD2 agrees at 7 bases. The trim removed 2 bases at V and 0 bases at J, leaving 1 base unmatched. The CDR3 has 14 amino acids. CDR1 and CDR2 (germline): SQVTM, ANQGSEA. The CDR3 nucleotides read TGCAGCGTTGAATTAGCGGGCTCCTACAATGAGCAGTTCTTC. Translating gives CSVELAGSYNEQFF.

This clonotype was detected a few times. The chain recombines TRBV9 with TRBJ2-1; 10 bases line up with TRBD2. Germline CDR1 is SGDLS and CDR2 is YYNGEE. After removal of 0 bases from V and 9 bases from J, the junction contained 9 bases not matched to a gene. This CDR3 comprises 16 residues. CDR3 nucleotides: TGTGCCAGCAGCGTAGAAGCGGGAGGGCTGGGCTTTGAGCAGTTCTTC. Protein product: CASSVEAGGLGFEQFF.

J is TRBJ2-3 and V is TRBV12-3 or TRBV12-4; D possibly matches TRBD1 or TRBD2 (5 bases each). V dropped 0 bases and J dropped 8 bases, with 15 bases sitting between them. The length of the CDR3 is 15 residues. CDR3 residues: CASSLARGALGTQYF. CDR3 bases: TGTGCCAGCAGTTTAGCTCGAGGGGCCCTAGGTACGCAGTATTTT.

This clonotype occurred many times. The V gene is TRBV5-1, the J gene TRBJ2-5; 8 bases agree with TRBD1. The junction had 11 bases not matched to a gene; V was cut back by 0 bases and J by 4 bases. Germline values: CDR1 SGHRS, CDR2 YFSETQ. The CDR3 totals 17 residues. The CDR3 DNA follows: TGCGCCAGCAGCTTGGTGTCGCAGGGGGCGAGGGGAGAGACCCAGTACTTC. The encoded protein is CASSLVSQGARGETQYF.

This rearrangement joins TRBV12-3 or TRBV12-4 to TRBJ2-5; D may be TRBD1 or TRBD2 (5 bases each). V was trimmed by 1 base and J by 4 bases, leaving 7 bases between them. The length of the CDR3 is 13 residues. CDR3 nucleotide sequence: TGTGCCAGCAGTTTAGGGGACGGAGAGACCCAGTACTTC. Translated: CASSLGDGETQYF.

This clonotype appeared many times. This rearrangement joins TRBV5-1 to TRBJ2-2; no definite D call. The V gene lost 3 bases and the J gene lost 2 bases, with 14 bases spanning the gap. CDR1 is SGHRS and CDR2 is YFSETQ in the germline V gene. The CDR3 covers 16 residues. The CDR3 protein is CASSSREAANTGELFF. CDR3 nucleotide sequence: TGCGCCAGCAGCTCCCGCGAAGCCGCCAACACCGGGGAGCTGTTTTTT.

The chain carries TRBV6-6 and TRBJ1-4; TRBD1 is a possible D gene (5 bases). CDR3 length: 14 amino acids. CDR1 and CDR2 from the germline V gene are MNHNY and SVGAGI (reference sequence). The V gene lost 1 base and the J gene lost 8 bases, with 11 bases spanning the gap. The CDR3 here is CASSYLGTREKLFF. CDR3 coding DNA: TGTGCCAGCAGTTACTTGGGGACTCGGGAAAAACTGTTTTTT.

This clonotype has only a few counts. The V gene is TRBV6-5, the J gene TRBJ2-7; 7 nucleotides align to TRBD1. Looked up from germline, CDR1 is MNHEY and CDR2 is SVGAGI. The CDR3 is made up of 14 amino acids. With 6 bases clipped from V and 5 bases from J, the junction kept 10 bases outside the gene matches. The CDR3 is CASRTTGKRNEQYF. For the CDR3, the DNA is TGTGCCAGCAGGACGACAGGGAAGAGGAACGAGCAGTACTTC.

This clonotype has a handful of counts. V and J are TRBV12-3 or TRBV12-4 and TRBJ2-5; 7 bases fit TRBD1. CDR3 length equals 13 residues. Trimming took 5 bases from V and 2 from J; bases not matched to a gene: 2. CDR3 nucleotide sequence: TGTGCCAGCAGTCCACAGGGGCAAGAGACCCAGTACTTC. Translated, it gives CASSPQGQETQYF.

This clonotype was seen at least ten times. The CDR3 bases are TGTGCCAGCAGCTCAGCGGGAGGTGCGGAGACCCAGTACTTC. Its translation is CASSSAGGAETQYF. The chain combines TRBV7-2 with TRBJ2-5; 9 bases are shared with TRBD2. The CDR3 spans 14 residues. Per germline, CDR1 SGHTA and CDR2 FQGNSA. The V gene end was trimmed by 4 bases and the J gene end by 5 bases; junction bases not matched to a gene: 5.

A few counts support this clonotype. The J gene is TRBJ2-3, the V gene TRBV15; D gene unclear. The ends were cut back, 0 bases at V and 5 bases at J, with 3 bases in the middle. This CDR3 has 12 residues. Germline V lookup: CDR1 LNHNV, CDR2 YYDKDF (reference sequence). This CDR3 is CATSRDGDTQYF. The CDR3, as DNA: TGTGCCACCAGCAGAGATGGAGATACGCAGTATTTT.